This T cell receptor beta chain originates from a study of vaccination effects on CD4 cells after COVID-19. Using viral peptide pools, the ViraFEST assay grew out antigen-specific CD4+ T cells prior to sequencing. The authors isolated CD4+ T cells after around 9 days of culture. All participants had two doses of either the BNT162b2 or mRNA-1273 vaccine. Cultures used a few million PBMC per well, about 10 IU/ml IL-2 and about 10 ug/ml peptides. It was on days 3 and 7 that half the medium was replaced with IL-2 medium. Measured with immunoSEQ multiplex PCR; TCRdb has only the in-frame clones, and not every one. The sample has tens of thousands of clones; over 60% are singletons. The CDR3 extends over 15 amino acids. V shed 1 base and J shed 2 bases, with 6 bases lying between them. Germline values: CDR1 MGHRA, CDR2 YSYEKL. This clone came up a few times. The antigen is unknown. Study observations and caveats: Healthy vaccinees' vaccine-induced clones included only 1 of 255 cross-reacting with common cold coronaviruses.

The chain carries TRBV4-1 and TRBJ1-6; D is unclear. The sample consisted of CD4+ T cells from PBMCs cultured with HCoV-OC43 spike peptides, taken after COVID-19 vaccination. Subset defined: HCoV-OC43 spike overlapping peptide pool stimulation. This receptor was obtained from a human donor who received a COVID-19 vaccine. CDR3 in amino acids: CASSQGGTYNSPLHF. For the CDR3, the DNA is TGCGCCAGCAGCCAAGGGGGTACCTATAATTCACCCCTCCACTTT.